The 20 T cell receptor beta chains below were found in one sample sequenced in a study of T cells in Graves' hyperthyroidism and ophthalmopathy. Template material for amplifying TCR beta CDR3 regions consisted of RNA transcripts. Using the HTBI primer set, a first-round RT-PCR was run on the TCR CDR3. TCRdb re-called the multiplex PCR reads with MiXCR, one entry per CDR3 protein. The sample carries 730,000 or so distinct CDR3 sequences, around 19% recorded once. What was sequenced was blood. These receptors came from a woman aged 45-65 years with Graves' hyperthyroidism that later progressed to Graves' ophthalmopathy.

This clonotype was seen at least ten times. V usage is TRBV12-3 or TRBV12-4 and J usage is TRBJ2-2; 7 bases agree with TRBD2. J lost 3 bases, V lost 3 bases, and 7 bases had no gene match. The CDR3 is made up of 16 amino acids. This chain's CDR3 is CASSFLGGMDTGELFF. CDR3 coding DNA: TGTGCCAGCAGTTTTCTGGGGGGGATGGACACCGGGGAGCTGTTTTTT.

This clonotype was seen just once. The V gene is TRBV9, the J gene TRBJ2-6; 7 nucleotides agree with TRBD1. This CDR3 spans 17 amino acids. In germline, CDR1 is SGDLS, CDR2 YYNGEE. The ends lost 4 bases at V and 1 base at J; junction bases unmatched: 8. CDR3 residues: CASSFTGEWSGANVLTF. In DNA, the CDR3 is TGTGCCAGCAGCTTCACAGGGGAGTGGTCTGGGGCCAACGTCCTGACTTTC.

This clonotype showed up many times. The rearrangement joins TRBV3-1 to TRBJ1-1; D is undetermined. Trimming cost V 3 bases and J 0 bases, with 8 bases left between them. Germline values: CDR1 LGHDT, CDR2 YNNKEL (reference sequence). This CDR3 is 14 amino acids long. The CDR3 DNA sequence: TGTGCCAGCAGCCAGGCGGTCATGAACACTGAAGCTTTCTTT. This sequence encodes CASSQAVMNTEAFF.

The table lists this clonotype with a few counts. Given a much more abundant clone one base away, this may be a read error. The chain combines TRBV11-2 with TRBJ2-5; 8 positions agree with TRBD1. Trimming took 3 bases from V and 4 from J; bases not matched to a gene: 7. There are 15 residues in the CDR3. From germline, CDR1 is SGHAT and CDR2 FQNNGV. The CDR3 sequence is CASSFRGQARETQYF. CDR3 nucleotides: TGTGCCAGCAGCTTCCGGGGACAGGCACGAGAGACCCAGTACTTC. Drawing the rest from reference TRBV11-2 and TRBJ2-5, the complete variable domain is EAGVAQSPRYKIIEKRQSVAFWCNPISGHATLYWYQQILGQGPKLLIQFQNNGVVDDSQLPKDRFSAERLKGVDSTLKIQPAKLEDSAVYLCASSFRGQARETQYFGPGTRLLVL.

This clonotype was picked up many times. This sequence joins TRBV11-2 and TRBJ1-4; D may be TRBD1 (5 bases). The CDR3 runs to 15 residues. Trimming took 3 bases from V and 6 from J, leaving 14 bases between them. The germline CDR1 and CDR2 sequences are SGHAT and FQNNGV. The CDR3, as DNA: TGTGCCAGCAGCTTGTCCGGGGGATTGCATGAAAAACTGTTTTTT. Encoded protein: CASSLSGGLHEKLFF.

In this sample, this clonotype turned up a few times. The germline gene is not matched at one end of the junction; a read error may be the cause. The DNA for the CDR3 is TGCGCCAGCAGCCCGCCGGACAGGGCCCGTGTCAACTATGGCTACACCTTC. This gives the protein CASSPPDRARVNYGYTF. V and J are TRBV5-4 and TRBJ1-2; 8 bases line up with TRBD1. The CDR3 consists of 17 residues. From germline, CDR1 is SGHNT and CDR2 YYREEE (reference sequence).

This clonotype was found many times. The J gene is TRBJ2-1, the V gene TRBV27; D ambiguous. Germline-derived CDR1 and CDR2 are MNHEY and SMNVEV (reference sequence). The V gene lost 6 bases and the J gene lost 0 bases, with 15 bases spanning the gap. The length of the CDR3 is 16 residues. The CDR3 reads CASSQSKGSSYNEQFF. The CDR3 coding sequence is TGTGCCAGCAGCCAATCCAAGGGTAGCTCCTACAATGAGCAGTTCTTC.

This clonotype was seen a single time. The V and J genes are TRBV6-2 or TRBV6-3 and TRBJ2-1, with D maybe TRBD2 (6 bases). V gave up 6 bases and J gave up 0 bases, with 15 bases separating them. The CDR3 is 16 amino acids. CDR1 and CDR2 from the germline V gene are MNHEY and SVGEGT. The CDR3 bases are TGTGCCAGCAGCAATATGCTAGCGTACTCCTACAATGAGCAGTTCTTC. This sequence encodes CASSNMLAYSYNEQFF.

This clonotype showed up just a few times. The gene calls are TRBV6-1 and TRBJ1-6; 7 bases agree with TRBD1. After removal of 5 bases from V and 7 bases from J, the junction contained 8 bases not matched to a gene. This CDR3 is built from 15 residues. Germline V gene lookup returns CDR1 MNHNS and CDR2 SASEGT. DNA of the CDR3: TGTGCCAGCAGTATGACAGGGATCGCGAATTCACCCCTCCACTTT. This sequence encodes CASSMTGIANSPLHF.

This clonotype was detected only a few times. The V call is TRBV6-1, the J call TRBJ1-5, with a tentative D call TRBD1 (6 bases). The germline gives CDR1 MNHNS, CDR2 SASEGT. Trimming shortened V by 5 bases and J by 3 bases, and 11 bases separated the two germline ends. The CDR3 has 14 amino acids. DNA of the CDR3: TGTGCCAGCAGTTTCGACAGGAACAATCAGCCCCAGCATTTT. It is translated as CASSFDRNNQPQHF.

The gene calls are TRBV5-4 and TRBJ1-6; TRBD1 matches 8 bases. The J segment lost 7 bases and the V segment lost 4 bases, leaving 7 bases of the junction unmatched. Germline CDR1 and CDR2: SGHNT and YYREEE (reference sequence). The CDR3 extends over 15 amino acids. DNA of the CDR3: TGTGCCAGCAGCAACGGACAGGGCGGGAATTCACCCCTCCACTTT. It is translated as CASSNGQGGNSPLHF.

The chain is built from TRBV5-4 and TRBJ2-2, with D unclear. The CDR3 runs 14 residues. Germline assignment: CDR1 SGHNT and CDR2 YYREEE (reference sequence). V dropped 0 bases and J dropped 1 base, with 4 bases sitting between them. CDR3 nucleotide sequence: TGTGCCAGCAGCTTGGCTGAGAACACCGGGGAGCTGTTTTTT. The encoded protein is CASSLAENTGELFF.

This clonotype was recorded a few times. The limits of the CDR3 on the DNA are not certain, so only TCRdb's listed CDR3 is given. The chain couples TRBV5-4 to TRBJ2-2; the DNA was not compared with TRBD1, the D call given in the table. 22 amino acids form the CDR3, both terminal residues included. Per the germline V gene, CDR1 is SGHNT and CDR2 is YYREEE (reference sequence). The CDR3 spells CASSPGASPYEQYFGPVGELFF.

The chain is built from TRBV12-3 or TRBV12-4 and TRBJ1-6, with D possibly TRBD1 on 5 matching bases. V lost 5 bases to trimming and J lost 6 bases, with 20 bases between them. The CDR3 covers 17 residues. CDR3 in amino acids: CASSADSRLPLNSPLHF. CDR3 coding DNA: TGTGCCAGCAGTGCTGACAGTCGCCTACCTCTTAATTCACCCCTCCACTTT.

The chain links TRBV19 to TRBJ1-4, with 9 bases lining up with TRBD1. Losses at the gene ends were 5 bases for V and 6 bases for J; bases not matched to a gene: 4. The CDR3 covers 14 residues. Germline loops: CDR1 LNHDA, CDR2 SQIVND (reference sequence). CDR3 sequence (DNA): TGTGCCAGTAGTGCGACAGGGGGAGATGAAAAACTGTTTTTT. The encoded protein is CASSATGGDEKLFF.

This clonotype has more than one count but fewer than ten. The chain links TRBV20-1 to TRBJ1-4; D call uncertain. CDR3 size: 12 residues. The germline V gene has CDR1 DFQATT and CDR2 SNEGSKA (reference sequence). The V end lost 5 bases, the J end lost 6 bases, and 10 bases lay between the germline ends. CDR3 nucleotides: TGCAGTGCTGGAGGGTTGGATGAAAAACTGTTTTTT. The encoded protein is CSAGGLDEKLFF.

This clonotype was recorded many times. The chain recombines TRBV5-1 with TRBJ1-2; 8 nucleotides line up with TRBD1. The CDR3 sequence is 15 residues long. The V and J ends lost 4 bases and 3 bases, in that order; junction bases with no gene match: 8. The germline V gene encodes CDR1 SGHRS and CDR2 YFSETQ. CDR3 nucleotides: TGCGCCAGCAGCCTTGGACAGGGTGCCCACTATGGCTACACCTTC. Translating gives CASSLGQGAHYGYTF.

With regard to this clonotype: A read error may account for a junction end that differs from germline. The chain is built from TRBV11-2 and TRBJ2-1; D may be TRBD1 (7 bases). The germline gives CDR1 SGHAT, CDR2 FQNNGV. This CDR3 comprises 17 residues. The CDR3 loop reads CASSPGAGGNSCNEQFF. CDR3 bases: TGTGCCAGCAGCCCGGGGGCAGGGGGTAACTCCTGCAATGAGCAGTTCTTC.

This chain links TRBV27 with TRBJ1-5, with 7 nucleotides matching TRBD1. Per germline, CDR1 MNHEY and CDR2 SMNVEV (reference sequence). The junction had 6 bases not matched to a gene; V was cut back by 1 base and J by 0 bases. The CDR3 extends over 17 amino acids. CDR3 in DNA: TGTGCCAGCAGTTTATTTTCGGGACAGAATAGCAATCAGCCCCAGCATTTT. Protein product: CASSLFSGQNSNQPQHF.

This clonotype was picked up a small number of times. The CDR3 loop is CAWSGQFTNEKLFF. The CDR3 bases are TGTGCCTGGAGCGGACAGTTTACTAATGAAAAACTGTTTTTT. The chain has TRBV30 and TRBJ1-4, with a weak D call TRBD1 (6 bases). V lost 3 bases, J lost 2 bases, and 10 bases lay in between. The CDR3 consists of 14 residues. The germline CDR1 and CDR2 sequences are GTSNPN and SVGIG (reference sequence).